The 23 T cell receptor beta chains below were found in one sample sequenced in a study of shared clonotypes between healthy human individuals. Profiled with immunoSEQ multiplex PCR; TCRdb holds only in-frame clones, not every one. This sample has more than 2 million clones; 80% to 95% occur once, and the top ten carry 1.5% to 2%. CD45RO-negative cells were positively selected for CCR7, leaving out terminally differentiated effector memory CD45RA+ cells. The sample taken for sequencing was naive CD8+ T cells from PBMCs. These receptors were obtained from a man between 18 and 35 years old in good health. Some clones in this sample may be carry-over from other donors' samples.

The chain recombines TRBV9 with TRBJ2-5; 10 nucleotides line up with TRBD2. This CDR3 is built from 16 residues. Germline CDR1 and CDR2: SGDLS and YYNGEE. Trimming at V came to 4 bases and at J to 5 bases, leaving 11 bases not matched to a gene. CDR3 in DNA: TGTGCCAGCAGCCCAGGACTAGCGGCCAATCGGGAGACCCAGTACTTC. Amino acid sequence: CASSPGLAANRETQYF.

The chain employs TRBV7-9 and TRBJ2-7; possibly TRBD2 for D (6 bases). The germline gives CDR1 SEHNR, CDR2 FQNEAQ (reference sequence). Trimming took off 6 bases at V and 2 bases at J, with 11 bases between the two ends. The CDR3 covers 13 residues. The CDR3 nucleotides are TGTGCCAGCAGGTCGGGACTGACCTACGAGCAGTACTTC. This sequence encodes CASRSGLTYEQYF.

The sample holds one count of this clone. The CDR3 sequence is CASSLPTDTYEQYF. CDR3 in DNA: TGTGCCAGCAGCCTACCGACAGATACCTACGAGCAGTACTTC. This sequence joins TRBV5-6 and TRBJ2-7, with D possibly TRBD1 on 5 matching bases. The CDR3 length is 14 residues. Between the trimmed V and J ends, which lost 4 bases and 2 bases, there was a span of 13 bases. The germline CDR1 and CDR2 sequences are SGHDT and YYEEEE.

The CDR3 sequence: CASSPDRGPGYTF. The CDR3 DNA sequence: TGTGCCAGCAGCCCCGACAGGGGGCCTGGCTACACCTTC. The rearrangement joins TRBV28 to TRBJ1-2, with TRBD1 matching 10 bases. CDR1 and CDR2 (germline): MDHEN, SYDVKM. V lost 6 bases to trimming and J lost 7 bases; unmatched junction nucleotides: 5. This CDR3 is built from 13 residues.

This chain links TRBV11-2 with TRBJ1-1, with no clear D. V was clipped by 1 base and J by 10 bases, with 10 bases between them. Germline V gene sequence: CDR1 SGHAT, CDR2 FQNNGV. The CDR3 spans 12 residues. This CDR3 reads CASSLGVVGAFF. CDR3 nucleotides: TGTGCCAGCAGCTTAGGGGTCGTCGGAGCTTTCTTT.

The chain links TRBV9 to TRBJ1-2; D perhaps matches TRBD1 (5 bases). The CDR3 is 14 residues long. V lost 3 bases to trimming and J lost 8 bases, with 17 bases between them. Germline V CDR1 and CDR2: SGDLS, YYNGEE. CDR3 in amino acids: CASSALRTSGGYTF. CDR3 DNA: TGTGCCAGCAGCGCCCTCCGGACAAGCGGAGGCTACACCTTC.

This clone appeared a single time. The sample has other DNA sequences that encode this CDR3 too. The chain uses TRBV11-2 and TRBJ2-1; D may correspond to TRBD1 or TRBD2 (6 bases each). There are 11 residues in the CDR3. Trimming removed 3 bases at V and 10 bases at J, with 7 bases between. CDR1 and CDR2 from the germline V gene are SGHAT and FQNNGV. In DNA, the CDR3 is TGTGCCAGCAGCTTGGGGGGCGAGCAGTTCTTC. Its translation is CASSLGGEQFF.

This clone was seen once. The chain recombines TRBV7-8 with TRBJ2-7, with TRBD2 matching over 11 bases. The CDR3 has 15 residues. Germline CDR1 is SGHVS and CDR2 is FQNEAQ. V gave up 5 bases and J gave up 2 bases; unmatched junction bases: 5. The chain's CDR3 is CASSPGLAATYEQYF. DNA of the CDR3: TGTGCCAGCAGCCCGGGACTAGCGGCTACCTACGAGCAGTACTTC.

V is TRBV7-9 and J is TRBJ2-1, with no clear D. Germline CDR1 SEHNR, CDR2 FQNEAQ (reference sequence). The CDR3 runs 12 residues. V was pared by 5 bases and J by 9 bases, with 11 bases between. The CDR3 is CASSAALGEQFF. CDR3 bases: TGTGCCAGCAGCGCCGCTTTGGGTGAGCAGTTCTTC.

The chain recombines TRBV5-8 with TRBJ2-7; D might be TRBD1 (6 bases). Germline CDR1 SGHTS, CDR2 YDEGEE. This CDR3 contains 15 residues. Trimming took 0 bases from V and 1 from J, leaving 11 bases between them. CDR3 amino acids: CASSLEGTPSYEQYF. CDR3 nucleotides: TGTGCCAGCAGCTTGGAGGGGACACCGTCCTACGAGCAGTACTTC.

As to this clone: Other nucleotide sequences in the sample specify the same CDR3. This CDR3 is CASSLSPSEQFF. The CDR3 region has the DNA TGTGCCAGCAGTTTATCACCCTCTGAGCAGTTCTTC. The rearrangement joins TRBV27 to TRBJ2-1; D is undetermined. Germline V gene lookup returns CDR1 MNHEY and CDR2 SMNVEV (reference sequence). V lost 0 bases and J lost 9, with 6 bases in between. The CDR3 contains 12 residues.

The chain has TRBV2 and TRBJ2-7; tentatively, D is TRBD1 (6 bases). This CDR3 region has 13 residues. The germline gives CDR1 SNHLY, CDR2 FYNNEI. CDR3 loop: CASGDFVKYEQYF. Here the CDR3 DNA reads TGTGCTTCAGGGGATTTTGTTAAGTACGAGCAGTACTTC.

The V call is TRBV7-9, the J call TRBJ1-2, with D perhaps matching TRBD1 (5 bases). Trimming pared 3 bases from V and 4 bases from J, leaving 12 bases between. The CDR3 length is 14 residues. Germline values: CDR1 SEHNR, CDR2 FQNEAQ (reference sequence). The CDR3, as DNA: TGTGCCAGCAGCTTTGACTCCGGGGGCTATGGCTACACCTTC. Protein: CASSFDSGGYGYTF.

The rearrangement links TRBV11-2 to TRBJ2-7, with D tentatively TRBD2 (6 bases). CDR3 length: 17 amino acids. Per germline, CDR1 SGHAT and CDR2 FQNNGV. Trimming cost V 0 bases and J 3 bases, with 18 bases left between them. The CDR3 is CASSLDFRSSDFYEQYF. CDR3 nucleotide sequence: TGTGCCAGCAGCTTAGATTTCAGGTCTAGCGATTTCTACGAGCAGTACTTC.

In its sample, this clone was seen once. The chain employs TRBV13 and TRBJ1-1; no firm D call. The V end was cut by 0 bases, the J end by 3 bases, with 11 bases between. Per germline, CDR1 PRHDT and CDR2 FYEKMQ (reference sequence). This CDR3 contains 15 residues. The CDR3 region has the DNA TGTGCCAGCAGCTTAGGCCTCCTTGGGGACACTGAAGCTTTCTTT. This encodes CASSLGLLGDTEAFF.

This chain links TRBV9 with TRBJ2-1, with TRBD2 matching over 7 bases. The CDR3 extends over 16 amino acids. With 3 bases clipped from V and 5 bases from J, the junction kept 11 bases outside the gene matches. Germline V gives CDR1 SGDLS, CDR2 YYNGEE. CDR3 protein: CASSGTGTGGHNEQFF. CDR3 DNA sequence: TGTGCCAGCAGCGGCACCGGGACGGGGGGACACAATGAGCAGTTCTTC.

The chain employs TRBV11-2 and TRBJ2-7; D possibly corresponds to TRBD1 (5 bases). Germline loops: CDR1 SGHAT, CDR2 FQNNGV. The germline V and J ends were trimmed by 1 base and 2 bases, with 12 bases remaining between them. The length of the CDR3 is 15 residues. The CDR3 loop reads CASSLGAGIPYEQYF. The CDR3 region has the DNA TGTGCCAGCAGCTTAGGGGCAGGGATACCCTACGAGCAGTACTTC.

The chain uses TRBV19 and TRBJ1-4; 7 nucleotides align to TRBD1. There are 16 residues in the CDR3. Germline trimming cut 5 bases from V and 7 bases from J; bases unmatched to any gene: 13. The germline CDR1 and CDR2 sequences are LNHDA and SQIVND (reference sequence). The CDR3 loop is CASSLPTGQRSEKLFF. The CDR3 DNA reads TGTGCCAGTAGTCTACCGACGGGACAGCGCTCTGAAAAACTGTTTTTT. Complete variable domain (other parts from reference TRBV19 and TRBJ1-4): DGGITQSPKYLFRKEGQNVTLSCEQNLNHDAMYWYRQDPGQGLRLIYYSQIVNDFQKGDIAEGYSVSREKKESFPLTVTSAQKNPTAFYLCASSLPTGQRSEKLFFGSGTQLSVL.

This clone was seen once. This chain uses TRBV18 with TRBJ2-3; D unresolved. The germline V gene encodes CDR1 KGHSH and CDR2 LQKENI. CDR3 size: 18 residues. Trimming cost V 3 bases and J 2 bases, with 21 bases left between them. In DNA, the CDR3 is TGTGCCAGCTCACCCGACCAACCAAAATTATATAACACAGATACGCAGTATTTT. Its translation: CASSPDQPKLYNTDTQYF.

V usage is TRBV6-6 and J usage is TRBJ2-3; possible D gene TRBD1, 5 bases. Trimming shortened V by 7 bases and J by 0 bases, and 14 bases separated the two germline ends. Germline V gene sequence: CDR1 MNHNY, CDR2 SVGAGI (reference sequence). CDR3 size: 15 residues. CDR3 residues: CASTHRTRSTDTQYF. The CDR3 region has the DNA TGTGCCAGCACCCACAGGACAAGAAGCACAGATACGCAGTATTTT.

V and J are TRBV18 and TRBJ2-5; 8 positions agree with TRBD1. The germline V gene has CDR1 KGHSH and CDR2 LQKENI. After removal of 3 bases from V and 5 bases from J, the junction contained 17 bases not matched to a gene. The CDR3 covers 18 residues. The CDR3 coding sequence is TGTGCCAGCTCACCGAGATTTGGATCGTCGACAGGGGACGAGACCCAGTACTTC. Translating gives CASSPRFGSSTGDETQYF.

V usage is TRBV6-5 and J usage is TRBJ2-7; no reliable D call. The CDR3 runs 13 residues. The germline gives CDR1 MNHEY, CDR2 SVGAGI. Trimming pared 5 bases from V and 5 bases from J, leaving 13 bases between. The DNA for the CDR3 is TGTGCCAGCAGTGACACCCCACGGCACGAGCAGTACTTC. This gives the protein CASSDTPRHEQYF.

The J gene is TRBJ1-5, the V gene TRBV23-1; TRBD1 is a possible D gene (6 bases). Being an ORF, TRBV23-1 has a function that is uncertain. The length of the CDR3 is 14 residues. The V gene lost 7 bases and the J gene lost 3 bases, with 13 bases spanning the gap. The CDR3 protein is CASINRAPNQPQHF. The CDR3 region has the DNA TGCGCCAGCATCAACAGGGCCCCCAATCAGCCCCAGCATTTT.